Sequencing of this T cell receptor beta chain was carried out in a study of T cell clonotyping in hematopoietic cell transplantation. The protocol was immunoSEQ multiplex PCR, while the TCRdb copy is restricted to in-frame clones and leaves out a portion. The sample carries roughly 4,400 clones, around three quarters recorded once. Overall study findings and caveats: Recipient TCR diversity dropped after transplant; expanded clonotypes rose from day 30 to 180. Graft donor and pretransplant recipient Inverse Simpson Index values predicted broader posttransplant TCR diversity. At the given depth, recipient repertoires were over 95% de novo clonotypes.

Of note for this clone: Its antigen is unidentified.

Trimming cost V 0 bases and J 0 bases, with 10 bases left between them. CDR3 length: 16 residues. Germline V gene data show CDR1 as SGHRS and CDR2 as YFSETQ. This clonotype was sampled from a male patient aged 45-59 years who had an allogeneic stem cell transplant from an unrelated donor, so the T cells may come from the graft donor. Some clones in this sample may be carry-over from other donors' samples. This sample comprised peripheral blood mononuclear cells, obtained 100 days after allogeneic stem cell transplant. The chain has TRBV5-1 and TRBJ1-3; D ambiguous. The CDR3 nucleotides read TGCGCCAGCAGCTTGGCAACTACTAGCTCTGGAAACACCATATATTTT. Translated: CASSLATTSSGNTIYF.